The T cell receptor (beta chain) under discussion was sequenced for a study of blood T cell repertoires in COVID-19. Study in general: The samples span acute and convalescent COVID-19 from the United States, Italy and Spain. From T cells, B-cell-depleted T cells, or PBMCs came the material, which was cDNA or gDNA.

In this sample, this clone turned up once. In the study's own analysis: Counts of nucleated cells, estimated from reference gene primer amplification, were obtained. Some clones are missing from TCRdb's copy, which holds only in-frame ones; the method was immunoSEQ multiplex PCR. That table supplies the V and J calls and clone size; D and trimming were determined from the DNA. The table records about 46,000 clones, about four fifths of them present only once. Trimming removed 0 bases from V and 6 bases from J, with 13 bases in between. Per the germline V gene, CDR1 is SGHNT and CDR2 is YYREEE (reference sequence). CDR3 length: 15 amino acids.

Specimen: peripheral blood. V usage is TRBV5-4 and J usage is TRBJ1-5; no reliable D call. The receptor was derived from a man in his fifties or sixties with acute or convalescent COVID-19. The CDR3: CASSLAPGEGQPQHF. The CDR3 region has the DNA TGTGCCAGCAGCTTGGCGCCCGGGGAAGGTCAGCCCCAGCATTTT.